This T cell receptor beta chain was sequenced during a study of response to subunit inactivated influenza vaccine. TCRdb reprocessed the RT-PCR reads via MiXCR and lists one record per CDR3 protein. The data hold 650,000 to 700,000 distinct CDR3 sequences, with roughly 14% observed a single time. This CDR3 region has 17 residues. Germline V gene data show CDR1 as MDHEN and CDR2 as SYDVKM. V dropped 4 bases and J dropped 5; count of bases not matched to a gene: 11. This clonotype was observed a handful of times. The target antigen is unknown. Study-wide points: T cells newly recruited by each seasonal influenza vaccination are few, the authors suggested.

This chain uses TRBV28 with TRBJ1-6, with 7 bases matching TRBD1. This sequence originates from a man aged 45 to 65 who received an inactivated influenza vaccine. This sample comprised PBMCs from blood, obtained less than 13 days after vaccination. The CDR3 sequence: CASSSQRLGQNNSPLHF. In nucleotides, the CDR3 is TGTGCCAGCAGTTCCCAACGGTTGGGACAGAATAATTCACCCCTCCACTTT.